The 4 T cell receptor beta chains listed next were all sequenced from one sample in a study of T-cell memory formation after mild COVID-19 (dated by TCRdb to 2020 to 2023). Library preparation used 5' RACE. Sequencing was performed on an Illumina NovaSeq 6000. The raw public reads went through TCRdb reprocessing: fastp at Q25, MiXCR clone calling, in-frame beta chains kept. Rows with a matching CDR3 protein are joined into one entry that keeps the most common DNA and genes. Present in this sample are some 340,000 distinct CDR3 sequences, approximately 12% of which were seen just once. The top ten constitute around a fifth of the sample. Specimen: PBMCs or a T cell subset sorted from them (not recorded which). The origin of the receptors is a man between 18 and 29 years old who had mild COVID-19 (a few samples of this study predate the infection). The sample titles of this study are shuffled in the database, so cell type and time point are left out; the donor was told from shared clones.

Only a few counts were recorded for this clonotype. The chain joins TRBV5-1 to TRBJ2-2; 11 positions match TRBD2. The CDR3 length is 19 residues. V shed 0 bases and J 3 bases; nucleotides not matched to a gene: 10. Per the germline V gene, CDR1 is SGHRS and CDR2 is YFSETQ. The CDR3 nucleotides read TGCGCCAGCAGCTTGGAGTTAGCGGGGGGGCCTATGGACACCGGGGAGCTGTTTTTT. Translation gives CASSLELAGGPMDTGELFF.

The CDR3 region is CATSDGALETQYF. In nucleotides, the CDR3 is TGTGCCACCAGTGACGGGGCCCTAGAGACCCAGTACTTC. The rearrangement links TRBV24-1 to TRBJ2-5; the D call may be TRBD1 or TRBD2 (5 bases each). The V end lost 4 bases, the J end lost 4 bases, and 9 bases lay between the germline ends. The CDR3 spans 13 residues. The germline V gene encodes CDR1 KGHDR and CDR2 SFDVKD.

In its sample, this clonotype was seen a few times. The chain carries TRBV2 and TRBJ2-3; D may be TRBD2 (5 bases). The germline V gene encodes CDR1 SNHLY and CDR2 FYNNEI. This CDR3 spans 15 amino acids. Trimming stripped 4 bases from V and 0 bases from J, with 11 bases between. The CDR3 protein is CASSVASYSTDTQYF. The CDR3 coding sequence is TGTGCCAGCAGTGTGGCTAGCTATAGCACAGATACGCAGTATTTT. Using reference TRBV2 and TRBJ2-3 for the parts outside the CDR3, the full variable domain is EPEVTQTPSHQVTQMGQEVILRCVPISNHLYFYWYRQILGQKVEFLVSFYNNEISEKSEIFDDQFSVERPDGSNFTLKIRSTKLEDSAMYFCASSVASYSTDTQYFGPGTRLTVL.

This clonotype came up a few times. The gene calls are TRBV6-5 and TRBJ1-2, with D perhaps TRBD1 (5 bases). Trimming shortened V by 8 bases and J by 7 bases, and 20 bases separated the two germline ends. The germline V gene encodes CDR1 MNHEY and CDR2 SVGAGI. This CDR3 spans 14 amino acids. The CDR3 sequence is CASRLGTNSFGYTF. The CDR3 DNA reads as TGTGCCAGCCGTCTCGGGACGAACTCCTTTGGCTACACCTTC.